This T cell receptor beta chain was recorded in a study of blood T cell repertoires in COVID-19. The overall study: COVID-19 samples from acute and convalescent phases originated in the United States, Italy and Spain. T cells, B-cell-depleted T cells, or PBMCs supplied cDNA or gDNA.

The Seattle patients, enrolled during active infection, were followed longitudinally. How the authors handled the data: Reference gene primer amplification gave estimated nucleated cell counts. The assay was immunoSEQ multiplex PCR, and TCRdb's table has in-frame clones only and misses some. V and J calls and clone size are given by that table; D and trimming were obtained from the DNA. The data contain fewer than 350,000 clones, approximately 87% of them singletons. This TCR was recovered from a woman younger than 45 with COVID-19, enrolled during active disease. Sequenced: peripheral blood.

The CDR3 DNA follows: TGCGCCAGCACTACCGGGAACGGGGGAGGCACAGATACGCAGTATTTT. Translated: CASTTGNGGGTDTQYF. This chain links TRBV5-1 with TRBJ2-3; a weak D match, TRBD2 (6 bases). The CDR3 totals 16 residues. Germline CDR1 SGHRS, CDR2 YFSETQ. V was trimmed by 6 bases and J by 1 base, leaving 18 bases between them.